The next 3 T cell receptor beta chains were all read from a single sample in a study of T-cell memory formation after mild COVID-19. Using its own MiXCR run on the 5' RACE reads, TCRdb lists one record per CDR3 protein. The sample consists of 350,000 to 400,000 distinct CDR3 sequences, approximately 15% of them appearing once. The specimen sequenced was PBMCs or a T cell subset sorted from them (not recorded which). These TCRs come from a man aged 18 to 30 who had mild COVID-19 (a few samples of this study predate the infection). Cell type and time point are not known.

The rearrangement joins TRBV6-5 to TRBJ2-1; D unresolved. The CDR3 has 15 residues. V lost 6 bases to trimming and J lost 8 bases, with 20 bases between them. CDR1 and CDR2 from the germline V gene are MNHEY and SVGAGI. This CDR3 is CASSLVPTGTDEQFF. DNA for the CDR3: TGTGCCAGCAGCTTAGTCCCGACTGGTACCGATGAGCAGTTCTTC.

This clonotype was observed a handful of times. The chain carries TRBV24-1 and TRBJ2-2; 9 nucleotides line up with TRBD1. CDR1 and CDR2 (germline): KGHDR, SFDVKD. This CDR3 has 16 amino acids. Germline trimming cut 4 bases from V and 5 bases from J; bases unmatched to any gene: 7. The CDR3 DNA follows: TGTGCCACCAGTGAGCCCGGGACAGGGAGGACCGGGGAGCTGTTTTTT. This sequence encodes CATSEPGTGRTGELFF.

This clonotype was detected a few times. The chain combines TRBV9 with TRBJ2-5, with 15 bases lining up with TRBD2. The CDR3 is made up of 18 amino acids. Germline V gives CDR1 SGDLS, CDR2 YYNGEE. Germline trimming cut 3 bases from V and 5 bases from J; bases unmatched to any gene: 11. DNA of the CDR3: TGTGCCAGCAGCGGGACTAGCGGGGGGGCAGAGGATGTTGAGACCCAGTACTTC. Translated: CASSGTSGGAEDVETQYF. Together with reference TRBV9 and TRBJ2-5, the CDR3 gives the full variable domain: DSGVTQTPKHLITATGQRVTLRCSPRSGDLSVYWYQQSLDQGLQFLIQYYNGEERAKGNILERFSAQQFPDLHSELNLSSLELGDSALYFCASSGTSGGAEDVETQYFGPGTRLLVL.